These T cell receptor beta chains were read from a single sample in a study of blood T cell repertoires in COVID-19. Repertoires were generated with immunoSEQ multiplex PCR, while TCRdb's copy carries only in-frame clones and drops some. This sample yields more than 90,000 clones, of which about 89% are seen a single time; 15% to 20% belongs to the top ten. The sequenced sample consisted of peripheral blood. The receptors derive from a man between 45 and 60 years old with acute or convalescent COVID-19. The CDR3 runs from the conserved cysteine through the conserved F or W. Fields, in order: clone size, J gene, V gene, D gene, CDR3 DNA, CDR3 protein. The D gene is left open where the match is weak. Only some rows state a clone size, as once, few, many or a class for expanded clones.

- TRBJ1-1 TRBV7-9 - TGTGCCAGCAGCTCCCCAGGAGGGGACGAAGCTTTCTTT CASSSPGGDEAFF
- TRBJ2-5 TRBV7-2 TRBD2 TGTGCCAGCAGCGTCCGGGGAGCGGGGTATGAGACCCAGTACTTC CASSVRGAGYETQYF
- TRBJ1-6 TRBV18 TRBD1 TGTGCCAGCTCACCGACCTCAGCGGGACAGGGAAATTCACCCCTCCACTTT CASSPTSAGQGNSPLHF
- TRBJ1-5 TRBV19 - TGTGCCACACAGACGGACTTCGTTAATCAGCCCCAGCATTTT CATQTDFVNQPQHF
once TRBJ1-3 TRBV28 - TGTGCCAGCAGTAGGGGGAGATCTGGAAACACCATATATTTT CASSRGRSGNTIYF
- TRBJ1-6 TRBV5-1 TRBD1 TGCGCCAGCAGCTTGGCTCCGGGACAGGAGACACCCCTCCACTTT CASSLAPGQETPLHF
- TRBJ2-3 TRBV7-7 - TGTGCCAGCAGCCCTGGTACTAGCACAGATACGCAGTATTTT CASSPGTSTDTQYF
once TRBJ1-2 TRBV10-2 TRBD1 TGCGCCAGCACAGGGGGAGCCTATGGCTACACCTTC CASTGGAYGYTF
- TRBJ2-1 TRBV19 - TGTGCCAGTACCCCGTACGGGGGATACTCCTACAATGAGCAGTTCTTC CASTPYGGYSYNEQFF
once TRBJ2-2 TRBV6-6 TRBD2 TGTGCCAGCCGTCCCCCACCCCCAGCGGGGTCTATCGGGTACACCGGGGAGCTGTTTTTT CASRPPPPAGSIGYTGELFF
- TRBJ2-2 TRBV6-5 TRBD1 TGTGCCAGCTCTCCGGGACAGGGTAACACCGGGGAGCTGTTTTTT CASSPGQGNTGELFF
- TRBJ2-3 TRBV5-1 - TGCGCCAGCGGGGGGACTCCTACGTCTAGCACAGATACGCAGTATTTT CASGGTPTSSTDTQYF
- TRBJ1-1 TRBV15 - TGTGCCACCAGCAGAGATAACCGTTTTGGACGGGAGAACACTGAAGCTTTCTTT CATSRDNRFGRENTEAFF
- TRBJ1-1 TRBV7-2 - TGTGCGACGCGAGGAATGAACACTGAAGCTTTCTTT CATRGMNTEAFF
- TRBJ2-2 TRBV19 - TGTGCGGCGCGGCGGACGAACACCGGGGAGCTGTTTTTT CAARRTNTGELFF
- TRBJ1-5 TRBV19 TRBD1 TGTGCCAGTAGTACGTCCCGGGACAGGGGACGGCTATCGCGCCAGCCCCAGCATTTT CASSTSRDRGRLSRQPQHF
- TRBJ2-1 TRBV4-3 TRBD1 TGCGCCAGCAGTACCTCTAGGGGGACAGGACGGTTCTTC CASSTSRGTGRFF
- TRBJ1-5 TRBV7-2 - TGTGCCAGCAGCTTACATAGCAATCAGCCCCAGCATTTT CASSLHSNQPQHF
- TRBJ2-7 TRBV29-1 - TGCAGCGCCCTGGGCAGCCCGGCCTACGAGCAGTACTTC CSALGSPAYEQYF
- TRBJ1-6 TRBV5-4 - TGTGCCAGCAGCATCCCGGGGACAAATTCACCCCTCCACTTT CASSIPGTNSPLHF
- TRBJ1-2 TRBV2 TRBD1 TGTGCCAGCAGAAGACCGGGACAGGGGGCGAACGGCTACACCTTC CASRRPGQGANGYTF
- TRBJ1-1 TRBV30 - TGTGCTGTGAGCCGGGAAGTTAACACTGAAGCTTTCTTT CAVSREVNTEAFF
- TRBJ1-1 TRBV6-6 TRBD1 TGTGCCAGCAGTTACACCGGACAGGGGCACACTGAAGCTTTCTTT CASSYTGQGHTEAFF
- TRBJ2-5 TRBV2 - TGTGCCAGCAGTGCATCGTTTCTAGGGGGTCTCGGGGAGACCCAGTACTTC CASSASFLGGLGETQYF
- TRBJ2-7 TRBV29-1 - TGCAGCGTTGTGTATGAGCAGTACTTC CSVVYEQYF
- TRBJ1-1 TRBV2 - TGTGCCAGCAGTGAACGGGGACAAACGAACACTGAAGCTTTCTTT CASSERGQTNTEAFF
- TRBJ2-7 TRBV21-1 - TGTGCCAGCAGCAAACTGGGCGGTACCGCCCACACTGGTGGGGGCGTTTACGAGCAGTACTTC CASSKLGGTAHTGGGVYEQYF
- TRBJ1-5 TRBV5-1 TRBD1 TGCGCCAGCAGCATCGGGACAGCGAATCAGCCCCAGCATTTT CASSIGTANQPQHF
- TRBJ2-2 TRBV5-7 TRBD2 TGTGCCAGCAGCTCTAAACTAGCGGGGGGGCCCACCGGGGAGCTGTTTTTT CASSSKLAGGPTGELFF
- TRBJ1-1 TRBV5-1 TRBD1 TGCGCCAGCAGCACCGCGACAGGGAAGAACACTGAAGCTTTCTTT CASSTATGKNTEAFF
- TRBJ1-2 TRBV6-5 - TGTGCCAGCACCTCAGGACAGCGCTATGGCTACACCTTC CASTSGQRYGYTF
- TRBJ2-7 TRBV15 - TGTGCCACCAGCAGAGGTGTGGCTGTCTCCTACGAGCAGTACTTC CATSRGVAVSYEQYF
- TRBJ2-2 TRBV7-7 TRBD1 TGTGCCAGCAGTTTGGGCACAGGGGACACCGGGGAGCTGTTTTTT CASSLGTGDTGELFF
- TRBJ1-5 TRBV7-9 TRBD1 TGTGCCAGCAGCTCGGACAGGGCCAATCAGCCCCAGCATTTT CASSSDRANQPQHF
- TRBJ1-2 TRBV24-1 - TGTGCCACCAGTGATTCTTCCGGCGGGGAAGCCTATGGCTACACCTTC CATSDSSGGEAYGYTF
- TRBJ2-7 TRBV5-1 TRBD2 TGCGCCAGCAGCGCCGGACTAGCGGGGGGCCACGAGCAGTACTTC CASSAGLAGGHEQYF
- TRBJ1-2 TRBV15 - TGTGCCACCAGCAGAGAGGGAGGGCTCTATGGCTACACCTTC CATSREGGLYGYTF